These 8 T cell receptor beta chains were all obtained from the same sample, sequenced in a study of T cells after yellow fever vaccination. TCRdb called the 5' RACE reads again in MiXCR, with one record for every CDR3 protein. The table has a few hundred thousand distinct CDR3 sequences, 3.5% to 4.5% seen once; the top ten hold 24%. Here the sequenced sample was PBMCs, taken 5 days after the yellow fever booster vaccination. These TCRs come from a man aged 18-30 years who received the YFV17D yellow fever vaccine.

This clonotype was observed a few times. The rearrangement uses TRBV7-2 and TRBJ1-6; D call uncertain. This CDR3 contains 13 residues. Between the trimmed V and J ends, which lost 4 bases and 10 bases, there was a span of 11 bases. Per the germline V gene, CDR1 is SGHTA and CDR2 is FQGNSA. The CDR3 reads CASSYGFPSPLHF. CDR3 DNA sequence: TGTGCCAGCAGCTACGGATTCCCCTCACCCCTCCACTTT. Together with reference TRBV7-2 and TRBJ1-6, the CDR3 gives the full variable domain: GAGVSQSPSNKVTEKGKDVELRCDPISGHTALYWYRQSLGQGLEFLIYFQGNSAPDKSGLPSDRFSAERTGGSVSTLTIQRTQQEDSAVYLCASSYGFPSPLHFGNGTRLTVT.

This clonotype was picked up a small number of times. The chain is built from TRBV25-1 and TRBJ2-7, with D maybe TRBD2 (5 bases). CDR1 is MGHDK and CDR2 is SYGVNS in the germline V gene. This CDR3 contains 13 residues. V was clipped by 1 base and J by 6 bases, with 10 bases between them. The CDR3 here is CASSESGGFEQYF. In DNA form, the CDR3 reads TGTGCCAGCAGTGAATCCGGCGGGTTCGAGCAGTACTTC.

This clonotype came up a few times. The chain uses TRBV5-1 and TRBJ2-5, with D unresolved. Germline assignment: CDR1 SGHRS and CDR2 YFSETQ. This CDR3 region has 13 residues. The germline V and J ends were trimmed by 7 bases and 7 bases, with 17 bases remaining between them. CDR3 DNA sequence: TGCGCCAGCGTCGACGTAGCCTTGGGGACCCAGTACTTC. This codes for CASVDVALGTQYF. The full variable domain, its missing parts supplied by reference TRBV5-1 and TRBJ2-5, is KAGVTQTPRYLIKTRGQQVTLSCSPISGHRSVSWYQQTPGQGLQFLFEYFSETQRNKGNFPGRFSGRQFSNSRSEMNVSTLELGDSALYLCASVDVALGTQYFGPGTRLLVL.

The sample holds many counts of this clonotype. This CDR3 reads CASRSHGGLTNTEAFF. CDR3 nucleotides: TGTGCCAGCAGGAGTCATGGAGGACTTACGAACACTGAAGCTTTCTTT. This chain connects TRBV6-6 to TRBJ1-1; D call uncertain. The CDR3 consists of 16 residues. CDR1 and CDR2 from the germline V gene are MNHNY and SVGAGI (reference sequence). With 6 bases removed from V and 1 base from J, the gap between germline ends came to 18 bases.

The chain combines TRBV11-1 with TRBJ2-5; 8 nucleotides align to TRBD2. The CDR3 is 16 residues long. CDR1 and CDR2 (germline): SGHAT, FQDESV (reference sequence). Unmatched junction bases numbered 8, after V lost 5 bases and J lost 0 bases. CDR3 sequence: CASSDFWRGDQETQYF. CDR3 DNA: TGTGCCAGCAGCGACTTTTGGCGGGGGGACCAAGAGACCCAGTACTTC.

The V call is TRBV20-1, the J call TRBJ1-1; TRBD1 aligns across 7 bases. Germline V gene sequence: CDR1 DFQATT, CDR2 SNEGSKA (reference sequence). With 2 bases clipped from V and 1 base from J, the junction kept 4 bases outside the gene matches. CDR3 size: 14 residues. The CDR3 coding sequence is TGCAGTGCTAGATCTTGGACAGGGAACACTGAAGCTTTCTTT. Protein: CSARSWTGNTEAFF.

This clonotype occurred many times. This rearrangement joins TRBV5-1 to TRBJ2-1; the match to TRBD1 covers 8 bases. With V trimmed by 4 bases and J by 2 bases, 8 bases remained unmatched. CDR1 is SGHRS and CDR2 is YFSETQ in the germline V gene. This CDR3 has 16 amino acids. DNA of the CDR3: TGCGCCAGCAGCCCGGGGTGGACAGGGACCTACAATGAGCAGTTCTTC. This sequence encodes CASSPGWTGTYNEQFF.

This clonotype appeared a few times. This chain uses TRBV6-6 with TRBJ1-1; D is undetermined. V lost 4 bases, J lost 5 bases, and 20 bases lay in between. Germline V lookup: CDR1 MNHNY, CDR2 SVGAGI (reference sequence). The CDR3 has 16 residues. The CDR3: CASSFSVDSARTEAFF. In DNA, the CDR3 is TGTGCCAGCAGTTTTAGTGTAGACTCTGCACGGACTGAAGCTTTCTTT.